This T cell receptor (beta chain) came from a study of T cell responses to AZD1222 COVID-19 vaccine. General study findings and limits: Targeting of unmutated variant regions was reportedly seen in nearly half of spike-specific TCRs.

This clone appeared a single time. The target antigen is unknown. The V and J ends lost 4 bases and 0 bases respectively, with 16 bases between them. The germline gives CDR1 LGHNA, CDR2 YNFKEQ. This CDR3 comprises 17 residues. Libraries were prepared by immunoSEQ multiplex PCR; TCRdb keeps only in-frame clonotypes and omits some of them. The profile shows 100,000 to 150,000 clones, approximately 94% of them singletons. This TCR was sampled from an adult in good health. V is TRBV4-2 and J is TRBJ2-1; D is unresolved. The source material was peripheral blood, sampled on day 0 of AZD1222 vaccination. The CDR3 sequence is CASSLFGVESSYNEQFF. The CDR3 nucleotides read TGTGCCAGCAGCCTCTTTGGGGTTGAGAGCTCCTACAATGAGCAGTTCTTC.